This entry lists 5 T cell receptor beta chains sequenced from one sample in a study of control samples from healthy donors and cancer patients. The assay was immunoSEQ multiplex PCR, and TCRdb's table has in-frame clones only and misses some. This table has 5,500 to 7,500 clones, about two thirds appearing once. The sample taken for sequencing was formalin-fixed, paraffin-embedded tissue. These receptors all stem from a male donor with melanoma.

The chain couples TRBV28 to TRBJ1-5; perhaps TRBD1 as D (5 bases). V lost 6 bases, J lost 2 bases, and 14 bases lay in between. Germline CDR1 is MDHEN and CDR2 is SYDVKM. The CDR3 is 15 residues long. The chain's CDR3 is CASSARRGGNQPQHF. The CDR3 nucleotides read TGTGCCAGCAGCGCAAGAAGGGGCGGCAATCAGCCCCAGCATTTT.

The chain employs TRBV9 and TRBJ2-1, with 7 positions matching TRBD2. The CDR3 totals 17 residues. In germline, CDR1 is SGDLS, CDR2 YYNGEE. V lost 5 bases, J lost 6 bases, and 17 bases stayed unmatched. The CDR3 protein is CASRDTNLAELRNEQFF. In DNA, the CDR3 is TGTGCCAGCAGAGACACAAACCTAGCGGAGTTACGCAATGAGCAGTTCTTC.

The CDR3 DNA is TGTGCCAGCAGCCAAGTGTGGACAGGGAGTCAGCCCCAGCATTTT. This sequence encodes CASSQVWTGSQPQHF. The genes are TRBV3-1 (or the pseudogene TRBV3-2) and TRBJ1-5, with 8 bases fitting TRBD1. CDR1 is LGHDT, CDR2 YNNKEL, per germline (reference sequence). The CDR3 spans 15 residues. Trimming at V came to 1 base and at J to 6 bases, leaving 5 bases not matched to a gene.

Turning to this clone: The junction departs from the called germline gene at one end, perhaps through a read error. V gene TRBV2 combines with J gene TRBJ2-2; D remains unclear. The CDR3 loop spans 17 amino acids. Germline-derived CDR1 and CDR2 are SNHLY and FYNNEI. CDR3 sequence (DNA): TGTGCTAGCAGATATGGGTCCCGATTAACGACCACCGGGGAGCTGTTTTTT. It codes for CASRYGSRLTTTGELFF.

The chain is built from TRBV23-1 and TRBJ1-6, with 10 nucleotides matching TRBD1. TRBV23-1 has ORF status, its function being uncertain. The V gene end was trimmed by 2 bases and the J gene end by 4 bases; junction bases not matched to a gene: 8. The CDR3 runs to 18 residues. The CDR3 spells CASSQPTTGGSYNSPLHF. The CDR3, as DNA: TGCGCCAGCAGTCAACCCACGACAGGGGGCTCTTATAATTCACCCCTCCACTTT.